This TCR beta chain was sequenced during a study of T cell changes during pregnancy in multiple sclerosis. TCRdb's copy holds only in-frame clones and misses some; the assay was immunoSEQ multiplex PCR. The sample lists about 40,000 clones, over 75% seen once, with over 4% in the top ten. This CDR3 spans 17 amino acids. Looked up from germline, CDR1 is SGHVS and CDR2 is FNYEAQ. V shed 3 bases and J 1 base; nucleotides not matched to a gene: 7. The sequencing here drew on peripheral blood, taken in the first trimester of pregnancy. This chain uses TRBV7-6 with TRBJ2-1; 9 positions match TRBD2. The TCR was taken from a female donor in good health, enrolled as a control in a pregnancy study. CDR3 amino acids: CASSLRAGLASYNEQFF. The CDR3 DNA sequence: TGTGCCAGCAGCTTGAGGGCGGGACTAGCATCCTACAATGAGCAGTTCTTC.